This TCR beta chain was sequenced during a study of breast tumors, draining lymph nodes, adjacent tissues (dated by TCRdb to 2016 to 2017). For context, the study as a whole: TCR beta repertoires were compared across tumor, adjacent nontumor tissue and axillary lymph nodes obtained from breast cancer patients. In human breast cancer, the study set out to assess how tumor, surrounding tissue and draining lymph node repertoires relate to one another and whether T cells might be exchanged between them. Results and caveats for the whole study, not just this receptor: T-cell repertoire diversity in tumors was found to be lower than in lymph nodes but higher than in nontumor tissue, and preferential V and J gene usage was observed. The data were judged consistent with most tumor T cells deriving from the lymph node and then expanding within tumor tissue. Tumor and nontumor tissue repertoires were found to be significantly more similar in luminal-like than in basal-like breast cancer. Rather than being directly demonstrated, the conclusion that tumor T cells originate in lymph nodes was presented as consistent with a hypothesis.

Reads for this sample came from an Illumina HiSeq 2000. Multiplex PCR amplification was used to build the TCR beta chain libraries. High-throughput sequencing was used to analyze the amplified TCR beta chain products. The public reads were quality trimmed at Q25 with fastp and then assembled into clones with MiXCR by TCRdb, keeping productive beta chains. Rows with one shared CDR3 protein collapse into an entry with the most common genes and DNA. The sample yields about 230,000 distinct CDR3 sequences; around 32% were counted once. The leading ten clones occupy about 1.4% of the sample. A word on this clonotype: What antigen it recognizes has not been identified. No base quality information exists; no much larger clone differs at one position.

The lymph node samples were taken from the axillary draining lymph nodes of breast cancer patients. V is shortened by 8 bases, J by 0 bases, and the region joining them spans 16 bases. The CDR3 spans 14 residues, from the cysteine through the phenylalanine. Just CDR3 DNA is preserved here, 42 bases in frame from base 1. CDR1 and CDR2 (SQVTM, ANQGSEA) derive from the germline V gene. The clonotype comes from a female donor with breast cancer. Some clones in this sample may be carry-over from other donors' samples. The rearrangement combines TRBV29-1 with TRBJ1-1; the D gene cannot be named for sure. Sequencing used axillary lymph node tissue. The CDR3 region has the sequence CSSNAGEMNTEAFF. At the DNA level, the sequence is TGCAGCTCTAACGCGGGAGAGATGAACACTGAAGCTTTCTTT.